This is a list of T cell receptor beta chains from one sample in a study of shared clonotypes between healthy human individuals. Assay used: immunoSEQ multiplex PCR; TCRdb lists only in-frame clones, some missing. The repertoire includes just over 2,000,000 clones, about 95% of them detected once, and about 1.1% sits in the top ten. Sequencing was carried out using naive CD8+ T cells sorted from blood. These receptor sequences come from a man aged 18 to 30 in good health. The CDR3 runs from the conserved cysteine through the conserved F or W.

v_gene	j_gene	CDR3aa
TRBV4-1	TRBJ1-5	CASSPTGVGGQPQHF
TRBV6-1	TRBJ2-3	CASSANTGTGDTDTQYF
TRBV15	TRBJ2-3	CATSGREGQDTQYF
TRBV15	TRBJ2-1	CATSREGAGGQYEQFF
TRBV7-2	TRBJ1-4	CASSFGGVGEKLFF
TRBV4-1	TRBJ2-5	CASSQGLLEETQYF
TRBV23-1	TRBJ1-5	CASSQIRGTRNQPQHF
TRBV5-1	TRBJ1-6	CASSLDDRGQNSPLHF
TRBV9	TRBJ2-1	CASSVGVRASYNEQFF
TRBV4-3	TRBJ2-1	CASSQGLAAYNEQFF
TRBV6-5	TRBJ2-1	CASSYQTPVNEQFF
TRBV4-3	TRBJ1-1	CASSQELRGTEAFF
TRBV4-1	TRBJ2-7	CASSSVGSYEQYF
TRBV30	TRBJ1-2	CAWRVLGVGNYGYTF
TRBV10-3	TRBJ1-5	CAISESSAGGNQPQHF
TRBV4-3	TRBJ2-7	CASSQDKGGYEQYF
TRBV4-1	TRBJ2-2	CASSQRGDGTGELFF
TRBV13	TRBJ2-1	CASSPVPRAYNEQFF